The source of this TCR beta chain is a study of blood T cell repertoires in COVID-19. Produced via immunoSEQ multiplex PCR; TCRdb's table is partial and in-frame only. The table shows about 230,000 clones, with over 75% occurring only once. CDR3 length: 15 amino acids. V dropped 2 bases and J dropped 2; count of bases not matched to a gene: 8. Per germline, CDR1 SQVTM and CDR2 ANQGSEA. The sequence derives from a young woman who had been exposed to COVID-19. Sequenced sample: PBMCs or T cells enriched from blood (not recorded which). This chain connects TRBV29-1 to TRBJ2-7, with TRBD1 matching 8 bases. CDR3 nucleotides: TGCAGCGTTGAATATCGTACAGGGGGAACCTACGAGCAGTACTTC. Its translation: CSVEYRTGGTYEQYF.